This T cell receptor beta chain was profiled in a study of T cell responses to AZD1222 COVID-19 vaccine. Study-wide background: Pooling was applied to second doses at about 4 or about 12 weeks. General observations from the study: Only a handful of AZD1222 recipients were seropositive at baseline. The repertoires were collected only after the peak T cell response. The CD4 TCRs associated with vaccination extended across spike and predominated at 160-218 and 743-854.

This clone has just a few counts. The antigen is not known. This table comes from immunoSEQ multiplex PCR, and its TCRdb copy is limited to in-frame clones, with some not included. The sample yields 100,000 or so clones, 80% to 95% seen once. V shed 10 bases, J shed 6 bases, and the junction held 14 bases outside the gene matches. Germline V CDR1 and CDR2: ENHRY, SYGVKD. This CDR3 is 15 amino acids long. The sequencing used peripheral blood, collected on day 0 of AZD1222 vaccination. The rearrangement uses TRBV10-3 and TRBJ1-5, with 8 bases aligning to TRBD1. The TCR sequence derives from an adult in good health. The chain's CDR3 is CATRGDAGQGQPQHF. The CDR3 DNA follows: TGTGCCACCAGAGGGGATGCTGGACAGGGTCAGCCCCAGCATTTT.